This T cell receptor (beta chain) was obtained from a study of a mutant IDH1 vaccine in newly diagnosed glioma. Study in general: The sex distribution of treated patients was about 62% male and approximately 40% female, with a mean age of around 40 years. Patients' prior therapy spanned radiotherapy, temozolomide, or both; most underwent both.

Time point defined: week 23, last vaccination. One vaccine dose held 300 ug of mutant IDH1 20-mer peptide and came with topical imiquimod. New WHO grade 3 or 4 IDH1-mutant, ATRX-lost astrocytomas were present in all donors. Study results and caveats: Pseudoprogression seemingly bore no relation to changes in top peripheral T cell clonotypes.

In the case of this clone: No antigen is known for it.

Germline V lookup: CDR1 WSHSY, CDR2 SAAADI. V dropped 0 bases and J dropped 6 bases, with 17 bases sitting between them. The CDR3 is 16 residues long. Libraries were prepared by immunoSEQ multiplex PCR; TCRdb keeps only in-frame clonotypes and omits some of them. The profile shows roughly 40,000 clones, 91% of them singletons. This sequence originates from a man aged 50 to 60 with glioma. The chain has TRBV10-2 and TRBJ1-2; a possible D gene is TRBD1 (5 bases). Material: PBMCs, obtained from a glioma patient whose treatment included an IDH1 peptide vaccine. The CDR3 here is CASSESIPRVFHGYTF. In nucleotides, the CDR3 is TGCGCCAGCAGTGAGTCGATTCCCAGGGTCTTTCATGGCTACACCTTC.